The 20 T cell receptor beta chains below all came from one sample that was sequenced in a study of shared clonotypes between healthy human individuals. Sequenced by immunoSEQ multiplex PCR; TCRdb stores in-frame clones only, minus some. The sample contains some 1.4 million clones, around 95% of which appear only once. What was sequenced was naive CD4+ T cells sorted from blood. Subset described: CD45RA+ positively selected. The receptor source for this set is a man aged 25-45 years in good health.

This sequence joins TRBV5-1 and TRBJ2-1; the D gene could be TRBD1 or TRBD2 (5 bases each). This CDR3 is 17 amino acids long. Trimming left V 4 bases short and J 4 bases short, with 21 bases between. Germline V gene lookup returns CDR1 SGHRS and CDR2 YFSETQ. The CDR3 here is CASSRGPRSRGYNEQFF. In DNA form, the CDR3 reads TGCGCCAGCAGCCGGGGCCCGCGGTCAAGAGGATACAATGAGCAGTTCTTC.

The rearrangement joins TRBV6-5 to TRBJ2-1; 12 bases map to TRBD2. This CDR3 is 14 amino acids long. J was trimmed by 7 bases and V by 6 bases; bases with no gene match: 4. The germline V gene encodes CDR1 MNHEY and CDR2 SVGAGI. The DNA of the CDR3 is TGTGCCAGCAGGCTAGCGGGGGGGGGAAATGAGCAGTTCTTC. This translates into CASRLAGGGNEQFF.

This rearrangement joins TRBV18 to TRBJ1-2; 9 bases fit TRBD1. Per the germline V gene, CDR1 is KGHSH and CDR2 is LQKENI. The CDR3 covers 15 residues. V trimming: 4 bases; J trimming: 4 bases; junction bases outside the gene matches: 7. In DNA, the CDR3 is TGTGCCAGCTCACTTAAACAGGGGGCTCCCTATGGCTACACCTTC. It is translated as CASSLKQGAPYGYTF.

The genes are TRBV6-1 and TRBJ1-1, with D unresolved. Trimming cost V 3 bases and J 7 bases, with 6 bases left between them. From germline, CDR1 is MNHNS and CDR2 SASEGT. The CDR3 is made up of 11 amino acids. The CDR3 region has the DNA TGTGCCAGCAGTGAGTGGGGTGAAGCTTTCTTT. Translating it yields CASSEWGEAFF.

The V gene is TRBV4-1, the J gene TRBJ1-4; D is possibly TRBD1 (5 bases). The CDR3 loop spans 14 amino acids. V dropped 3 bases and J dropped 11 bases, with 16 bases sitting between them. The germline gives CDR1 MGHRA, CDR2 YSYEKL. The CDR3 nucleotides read TGCGCCAGCAGCCAGAAACCTCAGGGTGCGAAACTGTTTTTT. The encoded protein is CASSQKPQGAKLFF.

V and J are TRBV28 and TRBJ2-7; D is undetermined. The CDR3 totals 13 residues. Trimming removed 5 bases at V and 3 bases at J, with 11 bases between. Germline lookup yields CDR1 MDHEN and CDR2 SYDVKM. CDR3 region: CASSTGSYYEQYF. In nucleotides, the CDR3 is TGTGCCAGCAGTACCGGGTCGTACTACGAGCAGTACTTC. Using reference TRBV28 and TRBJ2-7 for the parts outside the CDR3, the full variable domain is DVKVTQSSRYLVKRTGEKVFLECVQDMDHENMFWYRQDPGLGLRLIYFSYDVKMKEKGDIPEGYSVSREKKERFSLILESASTNQTSMYLCASSTGSYYEQYFGPGTRLTVT.

CDR3 loop: CASSQDVGPTNYGYTF. As DNA, the CDR3 is TGTGCCAGCAGTCAAGATGTAGGGCCGACTAACTATGGCTACACCTTC. V usage is TRBV28 and J usage is TRBJ1-2; D remains unclear. CDR1 is MDHEN, CDR2 SYDVKM, per germline. V was cut by 5 bases and J by 0 bases, with 16 bases left in between. This CDR3 is built from 16 residues.

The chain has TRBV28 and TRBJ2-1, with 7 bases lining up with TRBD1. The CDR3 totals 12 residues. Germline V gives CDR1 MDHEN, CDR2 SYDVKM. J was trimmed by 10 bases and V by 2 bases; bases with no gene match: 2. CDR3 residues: CASSLQGDEQFF. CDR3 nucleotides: TGTGCCAGCAGTTTACAGGGGGACGAGCAGTTCTTC.

The CDR3 nucleotides read TGTGCCAGCAGTTTATGGAGCGGGAGGGACTCCTACGAGCAGTACTTC. Encoded protein: CASSLWSGRDSYEQYF. The chain joins TRBV27 to TRBJ2-7, with TRBD2 matching over 10 bases. Per germline, CDR1 MNHEY and CDR2 SMNVEV (reference sequence). Losses at the gene ends were 1 base for V and 0 bases for J; bases not matched to a gene: 3. The CDR3 runs 16 residues.

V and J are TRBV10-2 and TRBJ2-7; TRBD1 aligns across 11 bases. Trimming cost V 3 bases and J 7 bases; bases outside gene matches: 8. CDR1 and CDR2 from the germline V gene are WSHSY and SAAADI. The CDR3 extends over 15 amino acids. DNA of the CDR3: TGCGCCAGCAGTGACTCCGGACAGGGGGCTAGTGAGCAGTACTTC. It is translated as CASSDSGQGASEQYF.

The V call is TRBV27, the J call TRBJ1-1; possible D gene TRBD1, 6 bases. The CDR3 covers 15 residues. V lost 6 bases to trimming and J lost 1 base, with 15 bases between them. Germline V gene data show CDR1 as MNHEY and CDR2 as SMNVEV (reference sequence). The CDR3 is CASRYNRDGNTEAFF. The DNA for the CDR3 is TGTGCCAGCAGATATAACAGGGACGGGAACACTGAAGCTTTCTTT.

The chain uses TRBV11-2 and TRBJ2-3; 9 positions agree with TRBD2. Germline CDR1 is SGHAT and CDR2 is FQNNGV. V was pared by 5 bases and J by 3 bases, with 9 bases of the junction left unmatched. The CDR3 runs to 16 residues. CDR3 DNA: TGTGCCAGCAGCCCCCCGCTTGCGGGAGGGACAGATACGCAGTATTTT. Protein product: CASSPPLAGGTDTQYF.

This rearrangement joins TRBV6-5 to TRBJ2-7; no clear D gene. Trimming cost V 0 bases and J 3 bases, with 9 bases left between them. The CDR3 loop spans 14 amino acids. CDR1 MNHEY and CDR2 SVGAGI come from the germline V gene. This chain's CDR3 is CASSYSVGFYEQYF. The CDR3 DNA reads TGTGCCAGCAGTTACTCGGTGGGATTCTACGAGCAGTACTTC.

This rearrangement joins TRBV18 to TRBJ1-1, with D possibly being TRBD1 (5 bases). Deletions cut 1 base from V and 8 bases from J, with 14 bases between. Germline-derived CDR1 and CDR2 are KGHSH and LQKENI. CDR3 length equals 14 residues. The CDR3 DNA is TGTGCCAGCTCACCACAGACAGCCCCCTCGGAAGCTTTCTTT. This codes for CASSPQTAPSEAFF. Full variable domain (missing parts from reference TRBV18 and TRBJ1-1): NAGVMQNPRHLVRRRGQEARLRCSPMKGHSHVYWYRQLPEEGLKFMVYLQKENIIDESGMPKERFSAEFPKEGPSILRIQQVVRGDSAAYFCASSPQTAPSEAFFGQGTRLTVV.

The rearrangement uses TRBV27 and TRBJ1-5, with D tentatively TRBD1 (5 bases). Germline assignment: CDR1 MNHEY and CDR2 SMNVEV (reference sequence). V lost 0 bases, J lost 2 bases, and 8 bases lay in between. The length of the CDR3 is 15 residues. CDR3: CASSLSTGRNQPQHF. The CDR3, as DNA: TGTGCCAGCAGTTTATCCACAGGTCGCAATCAGCCCCAGCATTTT.

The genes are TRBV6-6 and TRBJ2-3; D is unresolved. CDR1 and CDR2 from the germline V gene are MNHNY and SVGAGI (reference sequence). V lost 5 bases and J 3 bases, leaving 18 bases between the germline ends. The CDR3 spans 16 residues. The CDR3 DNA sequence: TGTGCCAGCAGTACAGTTGGAGTAAAAACGACAGATACGCAGTATTTT. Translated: CASSTVGVKTTDTQYF.

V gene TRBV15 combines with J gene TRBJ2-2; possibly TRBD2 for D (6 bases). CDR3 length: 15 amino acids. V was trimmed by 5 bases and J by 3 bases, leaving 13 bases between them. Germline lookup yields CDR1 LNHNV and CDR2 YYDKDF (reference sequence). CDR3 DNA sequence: TGTGCCACCAGCCGGGGGATCCGGGACACCGGGGAGCTGTTTTTT. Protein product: CATSRGIRDTGELFF.

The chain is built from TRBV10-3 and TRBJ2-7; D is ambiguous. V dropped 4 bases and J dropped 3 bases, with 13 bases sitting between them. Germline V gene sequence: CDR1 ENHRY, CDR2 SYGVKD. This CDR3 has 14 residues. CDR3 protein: CAISVGSRDYEQYF. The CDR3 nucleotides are TGTGCCATCAGTGTAGGCAGCCGAGACTACGAGCAGTACTTC.

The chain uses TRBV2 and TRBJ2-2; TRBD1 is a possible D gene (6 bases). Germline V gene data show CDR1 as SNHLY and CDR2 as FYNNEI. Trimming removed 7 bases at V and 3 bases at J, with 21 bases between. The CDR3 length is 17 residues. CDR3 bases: TGTGCCAGCACTCTCCCTACAGGGAAGTCGTACACCGGGGAGCTGTTTTTT. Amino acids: CASTLPTGKSYTGELFF.

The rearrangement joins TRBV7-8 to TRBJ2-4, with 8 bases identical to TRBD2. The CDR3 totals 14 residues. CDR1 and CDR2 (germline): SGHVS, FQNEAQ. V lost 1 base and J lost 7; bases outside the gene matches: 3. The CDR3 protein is CASSLVAGRNIQYF. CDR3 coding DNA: TGTGCCAGCAGCTTAGTAGCGGGACGGAACATTCAGTACTTC. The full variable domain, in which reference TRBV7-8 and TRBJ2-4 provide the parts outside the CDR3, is GAGVSQSPRYKVAKRGQDVALRCDPISGHVSLFWYQQALGQGPEFLTYFQNEAQLDKSGLPSDRFFAERPEGSVSTLKIQRTQQEDSAVYLCASSLVAGRNIQYFGAGTRLSVL.